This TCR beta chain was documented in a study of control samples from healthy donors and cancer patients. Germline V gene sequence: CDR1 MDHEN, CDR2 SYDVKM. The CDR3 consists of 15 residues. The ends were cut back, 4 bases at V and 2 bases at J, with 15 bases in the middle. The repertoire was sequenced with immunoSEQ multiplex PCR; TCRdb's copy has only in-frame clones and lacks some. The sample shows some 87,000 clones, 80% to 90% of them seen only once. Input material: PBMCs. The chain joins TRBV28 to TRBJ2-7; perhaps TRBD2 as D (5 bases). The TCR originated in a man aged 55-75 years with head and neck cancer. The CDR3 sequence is CASSSVASGAYEQYF. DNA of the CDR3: TGTGCCAGCAGTTCCGTAGCATCCGGGGCCTACGAGCAGTACTTC.